The subject of this entry is one TCR beta chain. The antigen remains undetermined. The sample belongs to a study of T cell responses to AZD1222 COVID-19 vaccine. The germline CDR1 and CDR2 sequences are SGHTA and FQGNSA. V gave up 2 bases and J gave up 12 bases, with 22 bases separating them. This CDR3 comprises 15 residues. Study results and caveats: Baseline serostatus was positive in only six AZD1222 recipients. Clonal diversity was possibly underestimated, and white British individuals and females predominated among donors. Spike-spanning, vaccine-associated CD4 TCRs were dominant at 160-218 and 743-854.

Investigators merged groups given second doses at roughly 4 or roughly 12 weeks. Method: immunoSEQ multiplex PCR; TCRdb's copy keeps in-frame clones and lacks some. This sample has about 160,000 clones, with approximately 87% found just once. This receptor was taken from an adult who received the AZD1222 COVID-19 vaccine. The input for sequencing was peripheral blood, taken 28 days after the second AZD1222 dose. The chain joins TRBV7-2 to TRBJ1-1; D unresolved. The CDR3 protein is CASSLTRDGLSKTFF. In nucleotides, the CDR3 is TGTGCCAGCAGCTTAACCCGGGATGGGCTAAGTAAGACTTTCTTT.